This TCR beta chain was retrieved from a study of cytotoxic CD8 clonotypes in ibrutinib-treated CLL. Study as a whole: The cohort had over ten relapsed/refractory and some 16 treatment-naive patients, 17 IGHV unmutated.

With cryopreserved PBMCs as the source, roughly 2 micrograms of genomic DNA went to TCR beta libraries. CDR1 is MRHNA and CDR2 is SNTAGT in the germline V gene. CDR3 length equals 17 residues. Losses at the gene ends were 9 bases for V and 3 bases for J; bases not matched to a gene: 19. General study points: With treatment, public clonotypes, which were uncommon, either contracted or remained stable.

With respect to this clone: Its antigen is as yet unknown.

Repertoires were generated with immunoSEQ multiplex PCR, while TCRdb's copy carries only in-frame clones and drops some. Of 300,000 to 400,000 clones in the sample, 67% were seen once. This sequence originates from a human donor with chronic lymphocytic leukemia. Sequencing used PBMCs, obtained after 36 months of ibrutinib treatment. The genes are TRBV6-4 and TRBJ1-2, with 7 bases identical to TRBD1. CDR3 bases: TGTGCCAGGATGGATCTCGTAAGGGGGCGAATGGACTATGGCTACACCTTC. Protein sequence: CARMDLVRGRMDYGYTF.